This passage covers 13 T cell receptor beta chains from one sample sequenced in a study of OX40 agonist ivuxolimab in advanced cancers. TCRdb's table, derived via immunoSEQ multiplex PCR, lists solely in-frame clones and lacks some. Of about 80,000 clones detected, 94% appear once; the ten largest clones hold approximately 11%. The specimen was CD4+ or CD8+ T cells sorted from blood, collected in a trial of the OX40 agonist ivuxolimab. The receptor source for this set is an adult with an advanced solid tumor such as melanoma, head and neck, liver or kidney cancer.

The genes are TRBV7-9 and TRBJ1-2; D gene unclear. The germline CDR1 and CDR2 sequences are SEHNR and FQNEAQ (reference sequence). The CDR3 is made up of 14 amino acids. V lost 4 bases and J lost 2, with 11 bases in between. CDR3 sequence: CASSSADPNYGYTF. CDR3 DNA sequence: TGTGCCAGCAGCTCGGCCGACCCAAACTATGGCTACACCTTC.

The chain recombines TRBV19 with TRBJ2-1; 14 nucleotides line up with TRBD2. The germline V gene has CDR1 LNHDA and CDR2 SQIVND (reference sequence). With V trimmed by 6 bases and J by 4 bases, 8 bases remained unmatched. The CDR3 runs 17 residues. The CDR3 protein is CASSPGTSGRVYNEQFF. The CDR3 coding sequence is TGTGCCAGTAGCCCCGGGACTAGCGGGAGAGTTTACAATGAGCAGTTCTTC.

This clone was seen more than once but under ten times. This chain uses TRBV19 with TRBJ1-1, with 7 bases matching TRBD1. CDR1 and CDR2 from the germline V gene are LNHDA and SQIVND (reference sequence). After removal of 3 bases from V and 0 bases from J, the junction contained 4 bases not matched to a gene. The CDR3 runs 15 residues. The CDR3 sequence is CASSIQGDLNTEAFF. The CDR3, as DNA: TGTGCCAGTAGTATTCAGGGGGACCTGAACACTGAAGCTTTCTTT.

V is TRBV4-3 and J is TRBJ2-3, with TRBD2 matching over 7 bases. The CDR3 runs 18 residues. J lost 2 bases, V lost 0 bases, and 11 bases had no gene match. The germline V gene encodes CDR1 LGHNA and CDR2 YSLEER. In DNA form, the CDR3 reads TGCGCCAGCAGCCAAGAGGGCCCCCCTAGCGGTTACACAGATACGCAGTATTTT. Amino acid sequence: CASSQEGPPSGYTDTQYF.

The rearrangement uses TRBV27 and TRBJ2-3; 7 nucleotides match TRBD2. The CDR3 is made up of 14 amino acids. Trimming at V came to 2 bases and at J to 4 bases, leaving 3 bases not matched to a gene. CDR1 and CDR2 from the germline V gene are MNHEY and SMNVEV (reference sequence). The CDR3: CASSLSGAPDTQYF. The CDR3 DNA reads as TGTGCCAGCAGTTTAAGCGGGGCCCCAGATACGCAGTATTTT.

The chain is built from TRBV6-5 and TRBJ2-7, with 12 bases identical to TRBD1. CDR1 MNHEY and CDR2 SVGAGI come from the germline V gene. This CDR3 is built from 15 residues. The ends lost 5 bases at V and 1 base at J; junction bases unmatched: 3. The CDR3 loop is CASSRDRGLSYEQYF. CDR3 DNA: TGTGCCAGCAGTCGGGACAGGGGGCTATCCTACGAGCAGTACTTC.

The chain combines TRBV5-6 with TRBJ1-1, with D possibly matching TRBD1 (6 bases). Germline-derived CDR1 and CDR2 are SGHDT and YYEEEE. The CDR3 sequence is 15 residues long. Trimming removed 4 bases at V and 1 base at J, with 14 bases between. The CDR3 loop reads CASSEGGRPNTEAFF. The CDR3 DNA reads as TGTGCCAGCAGCGAAGGGGGACGGCCGAACACTGAAGCTTTCTTT.

This chain uses TRBV5-1 with TRBJ2-3, with no clear D. The CDR3 loop spans 17 amino acids. The germline V and J ends were trimmed by 1 base and 2 bases, with 17 bases remaining between them. Germline V lookup: CDR1 SGHRS, CDR2 YFSETQ. CDR3 DNA sequence: TGCGCCAGCAGCTTGTTTCCAGGCGATGCCGCCACAGATACGCAGTATTTT. Amino acids: CASSLFPGDAATDTQYF.

The V and J genes are TRBV4-1 and TRBJ2-5, with D unclear. The CDR3 extends over 15 amino acids. Trimming shortened V by 1 base and J by 0 bases, and 9 bases separated the two germline ends. CDR1 and CDR2 from the germline V gene are MGHRA and YSYEKL. CDR3 nucleotide sequence: TGCGCCAGCAGCCAAGGGCAAGTGTACCAAGAGACCCAGTACTTC. Its translation: CASSQGQVYQETQYF.

CDR3: CASSPTLGHGYTF. In DNA, the CDR3 is TGTGCCAGCAGCCCCACCTTAGGCCATGGCTACACCTTC. The V gene is TRBV13, the J gene TRBJ1-2; D gene unclear. V lost 5 bases, J lost 6 bases, and 13 bases lay in between. Germline CDR1 is PRHDT and CDR2 is FYEKMQ (reference sequence). CDR3 length: 13 residues.

The rearrangement links TRBV6-6 to TRBJ1-1; D is perhaps TRBD1 (5 bases). Trimming left V 0 bases short and J 5 bases short, with 13 bases between. The length of the CDR3 is 15 residues. Germline assignment: CDR1 MNHNY and CDR2 SVGAGI (reference sequence). The DNA of the CDR3 is TGTGCCAGCAGTTACTCGACGGAGGGGAAAACTGAAGCTTTCTTT. It specifies CASSYSTEGKTEAFF.

The chain links TRBV5-5 to TRBJ1-4, with a possible D match to TRBD1 (6 bases). The CDR3 covers 16 residues. V was clipped by 0 bases and J by 8 bases, with 17 bases between them. The germline CDR1 and CDR2 sequences are SGHKS and YYEKEE (reference sequence). The CDR3 protein is CASSLDWGALGEKLFF. CDR3 DNA: TGTGCCAGCAGCTTGGATTGGGGGGCGCTTGGAGAAAAACTGTTTTTT.

V and J are TRBV9 and TRBJ2-7, with 9 bases aligning to TRBD1. CDR1 and CDR2 from the germline V gene are SGDLS and YYNGEE. Trimming took 4 bases from V and 1 from J; bases not matched to a gene: 6. The CDR3 extends over 15 amino acids. The CDR3: CASSPRDRVSYEQYF. The CDR3 region has the DNA TGTGCCAGCAGCCCCCGGGACAGGGTGTCCTACGAGCAGTACTTC.